This T cell receptor beta chain is from a study of HIV-infected patients and healthy controls. CDR3 length: 14 residues. Trimming pared 5 bases from V and 8 bases from J, leaving 18 bases between. A single record per CDR3 protein comes from TCRdb applying MiXCR to the 5' RACE reads. The sample shows more than 60,000 distinct CDR3 sequences, about a fifth of them seen only once. The sample was CD4+ T cells from blood. V usage is TRBV12-3 or TRBV12-4 and J usage is TRBJ1-1; D is unresolved. The sequence was collected from a human donor in good health. The CDR3 sequence is CASSPNGGRAEAFF. In DNA, the CDR3 is TGTGCCAGCAGTCCCAATGGAGGGCGAGCCGAAGCTTTCTTT.